This T cell receptor beta chain was documented in a study of cytomegalovirus exposure and HLA in healthy donors. Turning to this clone: Antigen specificity is unknown.

This PCR relied on a set of 60 Vbeta primers and 13 Jbeta primers. Using immunoSEQ multiplex PCR, the repertoire was profiled, and TCRdb retains in-frame clones only, with some absent. Of over 150,000 clones listed, 81% are singletons. Overall study findings and caveats: A later analysis reportedly found that, within productive TCRs, an Asian-associated ancestry cluster had fewer N-insertions than the mean observed across the approximately 700 donors.

The V and J ends lost 5 bases and 4 bases, in that order; junction bases with no gene match: 8. CDR1 and CDR2 from the germline V gene are SGHTA and FQGNSA. The CDR3 sequence is 15 residues long. This sequence joins TRBV7-2 and TRBJ1-2; 9 nucleotides line up with TRBD1. This clonotype was sampled from a woman aged 45-65 years in good health and CMV-seronegative. Sequencing used PBMCs. CDR3 sequence (DNA): TGTGCCAGCAGCCCCCGAGCGGGACAGGGCTATGGCTACACCTTC. Its protein is CASSPRAGQGYGYTF.